This TCR beta chain was recorded in a study of metastatic and nonmetastatic thyroid tumors. This clone occurred many times. Additional DNA sequences in this sample encode the identical CDR3. Original handling: The authors used CDR3 differences across clinicopathological groups to build a distant-metastasis classifier for papillary thyroid cancer. From the PCR reads, TCRdb re-called clones with MiXCR. TCRdb's processing, not the study's, gives the V and J calls here. Counted here are some 55,000 clones, 20% to 25% occurring once; the ten biggest clones make up about 3.9%. The CDR3 covers 15 residues. Trimming shortened V by 3 bases and J by 6 bases, and 14 bases separated the two germline ends. Germline V gene data show CDR1 as SEHNR and CDR2 as FQNEAQ (reference sequence). Thyroid surgery had not been preceded by any treatment in any patient.

This TCR was sampled from a female donor with papillary thyroid cancer or a benign thyroid nodule (not recorded which). Some clones in this sample may be carry-over from other donors' samples. The genes are TRBV7-9 and TRBJ2-2, with no clear D. The sequenced sample consisted of blood. CDR3 in amino acids: CASSFRLGQAGELFF. CDR3 nucleotides: TGTGCCAGCAGCTTTCGCCTCGGGCAGGCCGGGGAGCTGTTTTTT.